The rows below give T cell receptor beta chains drawn from one sample of a study of radiotherapy plus CTLA-4 blockade in lung cancer. Clones were sequenced by immunoSEQ multiplex PCR, and TCRdb holds only the in-frame ones, with some missing. Among 70,000 to 95,000 clones, around nine tenths were seen once, and the ten largest hold about a sixth. The input for sequencing was peripheral blood, taken from a patient treated with radiotherapy plus ipilimumab. Receptor source: a human donor with non-small cell lung cancer that progressed on radiotherapy plus ipilimumab. CDR3s include the opening cysteine and the closing phenylalanine or tryptophan. A D gene is named only where the DNA matches it firmly. Size is omitted from some rows. Given values are once, few, many or a class for expanded clones.

CASSLNGVSGNTIYF	TGTGCCAGCAGTTTAAACGGGGTCTCTGGAAACACCATATATTTT	15	TRBJ1-3	NA	TRBV28	NA
CASIRAGDYEQYF	TGTGCCAGCATCAGGGCGGGAGACTACGAGCAGTACTTC	13	TRBJ2-7	TRBD2	TRBV2	NA
CAWSRTAQPQHF	TGTGCCTGGAGTCGGACCGCTCAGCCCCAGCATTTT	12	TRBJ1-5	NA	TRBV30	once
CSVGGDLLGDTQYF	TGCAGCGTTGGGGGGGACCTTTTAGGAGATACGCAGTATTTT	14	TRBJ2-3	NA	TRBV29-1	NA
CASTDRTDGYTF	TGTGCCAGCACCGACAGAACTGATGGCTACACCTTC	12	TRBJ1-2	NA	TRBV6-1	once
CASPQVSGGESTDTQYF	TGTGCCAGCCCGCAAGTTAGCGGGGGGGAGAGCACAGATACGCAGTATTTT	17	TRBJ2-3	TRBD2	TRBV18	NA
CASSPRGGPTEAFF	TGTGCCAGCAGCCCTCGGGGGGGGCCCACTGAAGCTTTCTTT	14	TRBJ1-1	NA	TRBV7-6	NA
CASSLVGLQWDTEAFF	TGCGCCAGCAGCTTGGTCGGGCTTCAGTGGGACACTGAAGCTTTCTTT	16	TRBJ1-1	NA	TRBV5-1	NA
CASSFGIGTDTQYF	TGTGCCAGCAGCTTTGGGATTGGCACAGATACGCAGTATTTT	14	TRBJ2-3	NA	TRBV5-6	NA
CASTQDRGSYEQYF	TGTGCCAGCACCCAAGACAGGGGTTCCTACGAGCAGTACTTC	14	TRBJ2-7	TRBD1	TRBV7-2	NA
CASKSRGGGSGEQYF	TGTGCCAGCAAGTCGCGGGGGGGCGGGTCCGGCGAGCAGTACTTC	15	TRBJ2-7	TRBD2	TRBV7-2	NA
CASSVYGEYGHEQYF	TGTGCCAGCAGCGTATACGGGGAATATGGCCACGAGCAGTACTTC	15	TRBJ2-7	NA	TRBV9	NA
CASSQVPGGYAQYF	TGTGCCAGCAGCCAAGTTCCGGGGGGCTACGCGCAGTACTTC	14	TRBJ2-7	NA	TRBV14	NA
CASSQSVNTEAFF	TGCGCCAGCAGCCAGTCAGTAAACACTGAGGCTTTCTTT	13	TRBJ1-1	NA	TRBV4-3	NA
CASSQEFPGLMETQYF	TGCGCCAGCAGCCAAGAGTTTCCAGGTTTAATGGAGACCCAGTACTTC	16	TRBJ2-5	NA	TRBV4-3	few
CASSGGTSNNEQFF	TGCGCCAGCAGCGGCGGGACCTCGAACAATGAGCAGTTCTTC	14	TRBJ2-1	NA	TRBV5-1	NA
CSVRGGHPAKSSYEQYF	TGCAGCGTTCGAGGGGGACATCCCGCTAAGAGCTCCTACGAGCAGTACTTC	17	TRBJ2-7	NA	TRBV29-1	NA
CASSWTINEQFF	TGCGCCAGCAGCTGGACTATAAATGAGCAGTTCTTC	12	TRBJ2-1	NA	TRBV5-1	NA
CASSSGDSPNIQYF	TGTGCCAGCAGCTCGGGGGACTCGCCAAACATTCAGTACTTC	14	TRBJ2-4	NA	TRBV6-5	NA
CASRLAGQETQYF	TGTGCCAGCAGGCTGGCAGGGCAAGAGACCCAGTACTTC	13	TRBJ2-5	NA	TRBV5-4	NA
CASSSRLTPTEEQFF	TGTGCCAGCAGCTCACGACTAACCCCAACAGAAGAGCAGTTCTTC	15	TRBJ2-1	NA	TRBV7-2	NA
CASSQGSGGVETQYF	TGTGCCAGCAGCCAAGGGTCGGGGGGCGTGGAGACCCAGTACTTC	15	TRBJ2-5	NA	TRBV7-6	NA
CASSLNGDYEQYF	TGTGCCAGCTCACTAAACGGGGACTACGAGCAGTACTTC	13	TRBJ2-7	NA	TRBV18	NA
CASSPTGQGPGQPQHF	TGTGCCAGCAGCCCTACGGGACAGGGTCCTGGCCAGCCCCAGCATTTT	16	TRBJ1-5	TRBD1	TRBV9	NA
CATGTDAGATSEKLFF	TGTGCCACCGGGACGGACGCGGGGGCAACTAGTGAAAAACTGTTTTTT	16	TRBJ1-4	NA	TRBV30	NA
CASSQGTGGRGIQETQYF	TGTGCCAGCAGCCAGGGAACCGGCGGGAGAGGAATCCAAGAGACCCAGTACTTC	18	TRBJ2-5	TRBD2	TRBV4-2	NA